These 22 T cell receptor beta chains were all obtained from the same sample, sequenced in a study of tumor-infiltrating lymphocytes in primary liver carcinoma. With around 500 ng total RNA as template and a constant-region primer, TCR beta cDNA was made. Libraries for TCR beta were built through three nested multiplex PCR rounds, which together made up a slightly modified ARM-PCR procedure. Forward primers for TRBV1-TRBV30 and a C-beta reverse primer served the first two PCR rounds, at 10 cycles each. MiXCR, run by TCRdb on the multiplex PCR reads, gives a single entry per CDR3 protein. Of approximately 340,000 distinct CDR3 sequences listed, 65% are singletons. Germline DNA was also extracted, while the blood RNA originated from unsorted whole blood. Sequencing was carried out using peripheral blood. The origin of the receptors is a man in his forties or fifties with primary liver carcinoma and hepatitis B virus infection.

Remarks on this clonotype: At one end the junction does not follow the germline gene, possibly because of a read error. In nucleotides, the CDR3 is TGCACCAGCAGCCACTCACCCTTAAGGGCGACGAAAGAAAACCGGCCCCAGCATTTT. Protein: CTSSHSPLRATKENRPQHF. The chain employs TRBV4-1 and TRBJ1-5; D is unresolved. This CDR3 comprises 19 residues. Germline V gene lookup returns CDR1 MGHRA and CDR2 YSYEKL.

This clonotype has only one observation. The chain carries TRBV14 and TRBJ2-7; no clear D gene. This CDR3 is 15 amino acids long. From germline, CDR1 is SGHDN and CDR2 FVKESK. The V gene lost 0 bases and the J gene lost 5 bases, with 14 bases spanning the gap. The CDR3: CASSQDGLVLDEQYF. DNA for the CDR3: TGTGCCAGCAGCCAAGACGGGTTAGTCTTGGACGAGCAGTACTTC.

The table lists this clonotype with a count of one. The J gene is TRBJ2-7, the V gene TRBV5-6, with D possibly being TRBD1 or TRBD2 (7 bases each). CDR3 size: 15 residues. Trimming left V 5 bases short and J 3 bases short, with 18 bases between. Germline V gene sequence: CDR1 SGHDT, CDR2 YYEEEE. CDR3 in amino acids: CASSFKPGGDYEQYF. CDR3 sequence (DNA): TGTGCCAGCAGTTTCAAGCCAGGGGGGGACTACGAGCAGTACTTC. Complete variable domain (other parts from reference TRBV5-6 and TRBJ2-7): DAGVTQSPTHLIKTRGQQVTLRCSPKSGHDTVSWYQQALGQGPQFIFQYYEEEERQRGNFPDRFSGHQFPNYSSELNVNALLLGDSALYLCASSFKPGGDYEQYFGPGTRLTVT.

Note on this clonotype: This may be a read error: a much more frequent sequence differs by one nucleotide. The V and J genes are TRBV4-2 and TRBJ2-1; TRBD2 agrees at 11 bases. CDR1 is LGHNA and CDR2 is YNFKEQ in the germline V gene. This CDR3 has 13 amino acids. CDR3 coding DNA: TGTGCCAACAGCCAAGATCAACTAGCGGGAGAGTTCTTC. As protein: CANSQDQLAGEFF.

This clonotype has more than one count but fewer than ten. The V gene is TRBV6-1, the J gene TRBJ1-4; D not certain. CDR3 size: 21 residues. Germline loops: CDR1 MNHNS, CDR2 SASEGT. V lost 1 base and J lost 14, with 38 bases in between. This CDR3 reads CASSEGEWASHPQIQSGWLFF. The CDR3 DNA sequence: TGTGCCAGCAGTGAAGGGGAATGGGCGTCCCATCCGCAAATACAGTCGGGGTGGCTGTTTTTT.

Regarding this clonotype: Being one base from a much bigger clone, this may be a read error. The chain links TRBV12-3 or TRBV12-4 to TRBJ2-7; D call uncertain. The CDR3 totals 14 residues. The CDR3 reads CASSFRAESCEQYF. CDR3 sequence (DNA): TGTGCCAGCAGTTTTAGGGCAGAATCCTGCGAGCAGTACTTC.

As regards this clonotype: This CDR3 is missing its conserved last phenylalanine or tryptophan, likely due to a read error. V gene TRBV13 combines with J gene TRBJ2-5; 16 bases match TRBD2. The CDR3 is 17 residues long. From germline, CDR1 is PRHDT and CDR2 FYEKMQ (reference sequence). For the CDR3, the DNA is TGTACCAGCAGCTTGGGACTAGCGGGAGGGCCCCAAGAGACCCAGTACTCC. It yields the protein CTSSLGLAGGPQETQYS.

Worth noting for this clonotype: A read error is possible here, since a much larger clone lies one base away. The rearrangement joins TRBV4-3 to TRBJ2-3; D may be TRBD2 (5 bases). Germline V gives CDR1 LGHNA, CDR2 YSLEER. Trimming pared 3 bases from V and 2 bases from J, leaving 21 bases between. The CDR3 contains 18 residues. CDR3: CASSQDFGIAVSTDTQYF. Here the CDR3 DNA reads TGCGCCAGCAGCCAGGACTTCGGGATAGCAGTTTCCACAGATACGCAGTATTTT.

This clonotype was observed many times. The chain uses TRBV6-1 and TRBJ1-5; D might be TRBD1 (6 bases). The CDR3 is 16 amino acids. V was trimmed by 0 bases and J by 6 bases, leaving 15 bases between them. Looked up from germline, CDR1 is MNHNS and CDR2 is SASEGT. The CDR3 DNA follows: TGTGCCAGCAGTGAAGCGCATTTTGGGGGGCGTCAGCCCCAGCATTTT. This gives the protein CASSEAHFGGRQPQHF.

The chain couples TRBV5-1 to TRBJ1-4, with TRBD1 identical over 7 bases. Germline CDR1 SGHRS, CDR2 YFSETQ. The CDR3 sequence is 14 residues long. J lost 10 bases, V lost 4 bases, and 10 bases had no gene match. Here the CDR3 DNA reads TGCGCCAGCAGCACAGACAGGGAGGGGGCAAAACTGTTTTTT. Translating it yields CASSTDREGAKLFF.

This clonotype has only one observation. The rearrangement joins TRBV11-2 to TRBJ1-3, with unresolved D. The germline gives CDR1 SGHAT, CDR2 FQNNGV. This CDR3 comprises 11 residues. CDR3 region: CTINIGPTIYF. The CDR3 nucleotides are TGTACCATCAATATAGGACCTACCATATATTTT.

This clonotype was found many times. The chain is built from TRBV6-2 or TRBV6-3 and TRBJ1-1; a weak D match, TRBD1 (6 bases). The CDR3 is 16 amino acids. V was trimmed by 4 bases and J by 5 bases, leaving 20 bases between them. Germline V lookup: CDR1 MNHEY, CDR2 SVGEGT. For the CDR3, the DNA is TGTGCCAGCAGTTTGTCCGCCCGGGGGCGTCGGACTGAAGCTTTCTTT. Protein: CASSLSARGRRTEAFF.

Only one count was recorded for this clonotype. Possible read error: a much larger clone is one base away. Likely a read error: the CDR3 ends without its conserved phenylalanine or tryptophan. V and J are TRBV6-5 and TRBJ2-1; TRBD2 aligns across 10 bases. With V trimmed by 6 bases and J by 9 bases, 11 bases remained unmatched. The germline CDR1 and CDR2 sequences are MNHEY and SVGAGI. The CDR3 consists of 15 residues. CDR3 coding DNA: TGTGCCAGCAGCTATGGACTAGCGGAAGGGGGTGAGCAGTTCTCC. Its translation is CASSYGLAEGGEQFS.

There are a few counts of this clonotype. The rearrangement links TRBV7-9 to TRBJ2-7, with D perhaps given as TRBD1 or TRBD2 (5 bases each). In germline, CDR1 is SEHNR, CDR2 FQNEAQ (reference sequence). The CDR3 has 14 amino acids. V dropped 2 bases and J dropped 3 bases, with 11 bases sitting between them. CDR3 bases: TGTGCCAGCAGCTTATCCGGGGCGGACTACGAGCAGTACTTC. Residues: CASSLSGADYEQYF.

This clonotype was observed a few times. The genes are TRBV6-6 and TRBJ1-3, with 9 bases fitting TRBD1. This CDR3 is built from 18 residues. From germline, CDR1 is MNHNY and CDR2 SVGAGI (reference sequence). V lost 5 bases to trimming and J lost 1 base; unmatched junction nucleotides: 12. This chain's CDR3 is CASSHRQGGGLSGNTIYF. CDR3 DNA sequence: TGTGCCAGCAGTCATAGACAGGGGGGGGGGTTATCTGGAAACACCATATATTTT.

This clonotype was seen a few times. This sequence joins TRBV7-9 and TRBJ1-6; 8 nucleotides line up with TRBD1. The CDR3 is 15 residues long. Trimming cost V 5 bases and J 7 bases; bases outside gene matches: 7. Germline CDR1 SEHNR, CDR2 FQNEAQ (reference sequence). The CDR3 sequence: CASSPGQGGNSPLHF. CDR3 in DNA: TGTGCCAGCAGCCCTGGACAGGGTGGGAATTCACCCCTCCACTTT.

Regarding this clonotype: A read error may produce the germline difference seen at one junction end. The chain combines TRBV6-2 or TRBV6-3 with TRBJ2-3, with TRBD2 as a possible D gene (5 bases). The CDR3 length is 12 residues. Germline lookup yields CDR1 MNHEY and CDR2 SVGEGT. In DNA form, the CDR3 reads TGTACCAGCACCATGGGAGCAGATACGCAGTATTTT. This sequence encodes CTSTMGADTQYF.

The J gene is TRBJ1-2, the V gene TRBV11-1; perhaps TRBD1 as D (6 bases). The CDR3 is 13 residues long. CDR1 is SGHAT, CDR2 FQDESV, per germline (reference sequence). Trimming removed 5 bases from V and 7 bases from J, with 14 bases in between. The DNA of the CDR3 is TGTGCCAGCAGCGAAGGGGGTTACGGTGGCTACACCTTC. This gives the protein CASSEGGYGGYTF.

Turning to this clonotype: A much larger clonotype is one base distant, so this may be a read error. The chain joins TRBV6-1 to TRBJ2-7, with TRBD1 matching over 7 bases. Germline CDR1 and CDR2: MNHNS and SASEGT. The CDR3 contains 14 residues. The J segment lost 2 bases and the V segment lost 6 bases, leaving 7 bases of the junction unmatched. In DNA form, the CDR3 reads TGTGCCAGCAGGGGACAGTCAAGGACCTACGAGCAGTACTTC. Protein: CASRGQSRTYEQYF.

This clonotype was detected only a few times. This chain joins TRBV5-6 and TRBJ2-3; unclear D gene. Trimming shortened V by 7 bases and J by 0 bases, and 12 bases separated the two germline ends. From germline, CDR1 is SGHDT and CDR2 YYEEEE. The CDR3 consists of 14 residues. The CDR3 loop is CASGISRSTDTQYF. CDR3 nucleotide sequence: TGTGCCAGCGGAATTTCCAGGAGCACAGATACGCAGTATTTT.

The table lists this clonotype with a few counts. The chain couples TRBV5-6 to TRBJ2-1; 7 nucleotides agree with TRBD1. Germline trimming cut 4 bases from V and 4 bases from J; bases unmatched to any gene: 5. This CDR3 has 14 residues. The V gene's germline CDR1 is SGHDT and CDR2 YYEEEE. The CDR3, as DNA: TGTGCCAGCAGCCCTGGGACAGATTACAATGAGCAGTTCTTC. This translates into CASSPGTDYNEQFF. The full variable domain, in which reference TRBV5-6 and TRBJ2-1 provide the parts outside the CDR3, is DAGVTQSPTHLIKTRGQQVTLRCSPKSGHDTVSWYQQALGQGPQFIFQYYEEEERQRGNFPDRFSGHQFPNYSSELNVNALLLGDSALYLCASSPGTDYNEQFFGPGTRLTVL.

This clonotype was picked up many times. The chain is built from TRBV29-1 and TRBJ1-1, with D uncertain. This CDR3 region has 13 residues. CDR1 is SQVTM and CDR2 is ANQGSEA in the germline V gene. V was trimmed by 5 bases and J by 1 base, leaving 11 bases between them. CDR3 residues: CSVQFQENTEAFF. The DNA for the CDR3 is TGCAGCGTTCAATTTCAAGAGAACACTGAAGCTTTCTTT.